Each of the 24 T cell receptor beta chains below was sequenced from the same sample in a study of human T cells and chemical hapten exposure. TCRdb processed the RACE reads anew with MiXCR; each CDR3 protein has one entry. Of some 44,000 distinct CDR3 sequences listed, just under 9% are singletons. Time point defined: patch test 2, 6 weeks after DPC sensitization. Treatment indicated: therapeutic diphenylcyclopropenone sensitization with weekly scalp DPC. The sequenced sample was whole blood, obtained in connection with sensitization to the hapten diphenylcyclopropenone (DPC). These receptors were obtained from a middle-aged woman with alopecia areata. Some clones in this sample may be carry-over from other donors' samples.

This clonotype came up many times. The V call is TRBV29-1, the J call TRBJ2-7; 8 positions match TRBD1. Germline CDR1 SQVTM, CDR2 ANQGSEA. The CDR3 loop spans 14 amino acids. With V trimmed by 4 bases and J by 3 bases, 8 bases remained unmatched. CDR3 DNA sequence: TGCAGCGTTGGGCGCAGGGGGCTGCACTACGAGCAGTACTTC. It specifies CSVGRRGLHYEQYF.

This clonotype was detected many times. This chain links TRBV4-3 with TRBJ2-1, with D perhaps TRBD2 (5 bases). In germline, CDR1 is LGHNA, CDR2 YSLEER. This CDR3 region has 14 residues. Deletions cut 7 bases from V and 8 bases from J, with 18 bases between. The CDR3 reads CASKKALLEDEQFF. The CDR3 coding sequence is TGCGCCAGCAAAAAGGCCCTATTGGAGGATGAGCAGTTCTTC.

This chain links TRBV7-2 with TRBJ2-7; D not certain. V lost 5 bases and J lost 2, with 13 bases in between. In germline, CDR1 is SGHTA, CDR2 FQGNSA. This CDR3 spans 14 amino acids. CDR3 residues: CASSPTQLTYEQYF. In DNA, the CDR3 is TGTGCCAGCAGCCCCACACAGCTTACCTACGAGCAGTACTTC.

This clonotype was seen more than once but under ten times. The CDR3 DNA sequence: TGTGCCAGCTCTCCGACAGGAAAGACCCAGTACTTC. Its protein product is CASSPTGKTQYF. This chain connects TRBV12-3 or TRBV12-4 to TRBJ2-5; possible D gene TRBD1, 6 bases. There are 12 residues in the CDR3. V was clipped by 8 bases and J by 6 bases, with 13 bases between them.

V is TRBV29-1 and J is TRBJ2-2; the D gene could be TRBD1 or TRBD2 (6 bases each). The ends were cut back, 7 bases at V and 1 base at J, with 13 bases in the middle. The CDR3 has 14 amino acids. CDR1 is SQVTM and CDR2 is ANQGSEA in the germline V gene. DNA for the CDR3: TGCAGCGCCATGAGGGGGGTGAACACCGGGGAGCTGTTTTTT. Translation gives CSAMRGVNTGELFF.

This chain links TRBV6-5 with TRBJ2-1; 9 positions match TRBD2. V shed 6 bases and J 7 bases; nucleotides not matched to a gene: 10. The CDR3 is 15 amino acids. Germline CDR1 is MNHEY and CDR2 is SVGAGI. The CDR3, as DNA: TGTGCCAGCAGCTTAGGCGGGGGGGCCAGTAATGAGCAGTTCTTC. This encodes CASSLGGGASNEQFF.

This chain links TRBV6-4 with TRBJ2-4; 10 bases line up with TRBD1. Germline loops: CDR1 MRHNA, CDR2 SNTAGT. V dropped 6 bases and J dropped 6; count of bases not matched to a gene: 8. The CDR3 consists of 15 residues. The CDR3 sequence: CASSAGTGEGNIQYF. In nucleotides, the CDR3 is TGTGCCAGCAGCGCCGGGACAGGGGAGGGAAACATTCAGTACTTC.

The sample holds many counts of this clonotype. This chain connects TRBV9 to TRBJ2-7; a weak D match, TRBD2 (6 bases). Germline values: CDR1 SGDLS, CDR2 YYNGEE. The CDR3 length is 14 residues. Trimming left V 0 bases short and J 5 bases short, with 12 bases between. CDR3 nucleotides: TGTGCCAGCAGCGTAGACCCTTCTAGCGACGAGCAGTACTTC. This sequence encodes CASSVDPSSDEQYF.

The chain links TRBV7-9 to TRBJ1-2, with 10 nucleotides matching TRBD1. CDR1 and CDR2 from the germline V gene are SEHNR and FQNEAQ (reference sequence). After removal of 4 bases from V and 8 bases from J, the junction contained 10 bases not matched to a gene. There are 15 residues in the CDR3. CDR3: CASSSRDRGRHGYTF. The CDR3 DNA reads TGTGCCAGCAGCTCCCGAGACAGGGGGCGCCACGGCTACACCTTC.

This clonotype occurred a few times. The chain joins TRBV7-6 to TRBJ2-5; tentative D call: TRBD1 (5 bases). The germline gives CDR1 SGHVS, CDR2 FNYEAQ. There are 14 residues in the CDR3. V lost 7 bases to trimming and J lost 4 bases, with 16 bases between them. DNA for the CDR3: TGTGCCAGCATCCCGGAAGCGCAGGGAGAGACCCAGTACTTC. Protein product: CASIPEAQGETQYF.

Details on this clonotype: With a much larger clone just one base away, this may be a read error. The V gene is TRBV6-1, the J gene TRBJ2-6; TRBD1 is a possible D gene (5 bases). The germline gives CDR1 MNHNS, CDR2 SASEGT. The CDR3 covers 20 residues. The CDR3 reads CASSESRQWGYLPGADVLTF. In nucleotides, the CDR3 is TGTGCCAGCAGTGAAAGCCGCCAATGGGGTTATCTTCCTGGGGCCGACGTCCTGACTTTC.

The chain links TRBV7-6 to TRBJ2-5; 11 positions match TRBD1. From germline, CDR1 is SGHVS and CDR2 FNYEAQ. Unmatched junction bases numbered 4, after V lost 0 bases and J lost 4 bases. The CDR3 loop spans 16 amino acids. This CDR3 reads CASSLARTGGTETQYF. The CDR3 DNA reads TGTGCCAGCAGCTTAGCCCGGACAGGGGGCACAGAGACCCAGTACTTC.

This clonotype came up many times. The DNA for the CDR3 is TGCAGTGCTAGAGTCGGCGGGGGCCTCACAGATACGCAGTATTTT. Translation: CSARVGGGLTDTQYF. The V gene is TRBV20-1, the J gene TRBJ2-3, with D possibly matching TRBD2 (7 bases). Looked up from germline, CDR1 is DFQATT and CDR2 is SNEGSKA (reference sequence). The CDR3 extends over 15 amino acids. Trimming removed 1 base from V and 2 bases from J, with 13 bases in between.

In this sample, this clonotype turned up many times. The chain carries TRBV6-2 or TRBV6-3 and TRBJ2-7, with TRBD1 matching over 7 bases. The V segment lost 4 bases and the J segment 3 bases; nucleotides outside the gene matches: 3. The germline CDR1 and CDR2 sequences are MNHEY and SVGEGT. This CDR3 is built from 13 residues. The CDR3 DNA reads TGTGCCAGCAGTTGGGGGACAGACTACGAGCAGTACTTC. It specifies CASSWGTDYEQYF.

In this sample, this clonotype turned up many times. One end of the junction fails to match germline, which may point to a read error. V usage is TRBV5-4 and J usage is TRBJ2-5; perhaps TRBD1 as D (6 bases). This CDR3 region has 14 residues. Per germline, CDR1 SGHNT and CDR2 YYREEE (reference sequence). CDR3 coding DNA: TGTGCCACCAGCTTTAAACAGGGAAAAGAGACCCAGTACTTC. It is translated as CATSFKQGKETQYF. Together with reference TRBV5-4 and TRBJ2-5, the CDR3 gives the full variable domain: ETGVTQSPTHLIKTRGQQVTLRCSSQSGHNTVSWYQQALGQGPQFIFQYYREEENGRGNFPPRFSGLQFPNYSSELNVNALELDDSALYLCATSFKQGKETQYFGPGTRLLVL.

This chain links TRBV6-1 with TRBJ2-7; D possibly matches TRBD1 or TRBD2 (5 bases each). This CDR3 is 13 amino acids long. V was cut by 1 base and J by 9 bases, with 13 bases left in between. Germline lookup yields CDR1 MNHNS and CDR2 SASEGT. CDR3 sequence reads: CASSEVLQGVQYF. CDR3 sequence (DNA): TGTGCCAGCAGTGAAGTGCTCCAGGGAGTGCAGTACTTC.

There are many counts of this clonotype. This chain connects TRBV20-1 to TRBJ1-1, with 8 bases matching TRBD1. The CDR3 is 12 amino acids. V shed 0 bases and J 10 bases; nucleotides not matched to a gene: 4. Germline V gene sequence: CDR1 DFQATT, CDR2 SNEGSKA (reference sequence). The DNA of the CDR3 is TGCAGTGCTAGAGATCAACAGGGGGGAGCTTTCTTT. Protein: CSARDQQGGAFF.

The sample holds many counts of this clonotype. The V gene is TRBV6-4, the J gene TRBJ2-2; the D is unclear. Deletions cut 8 bases from V and 4 bases from J, with 11 bases between. This CDR3 comprises 13 residues. Germline V gene sequence: CDR1 MRHNA, CDR2 SNTAGT. This CDR3 is CASSAEATGELFF. In DNA, the CDR3 is TGTGCCAGCTCTGCAGAGGCCACCGGGGAGCTGTTTTTT.

This clonotype was recorded at least ten times. The genes are TRBV27 and TRBJ2-5; no clear D. V lost 7 bases, J lost 5 bases, and 8 bases lay in between. Per the germline V gene, CDR1 is MNHEY and CDR2 is SMNVEV (reference sequence). This CDR3 spans 11 amino acids. The CDR3 sequence: CASTFGETQYF. In DNA form, the CDR3 reads TGTGCCAGCACCTTCGGGGAGACCCAGTACTTC.

This clonotype occurred many times. V usage is TRBV5-1 and J usage is TRBJ2-7; D not resolved. The V end lost 0 bases, the J end lost 7 bases, and 20 bases lay between the germline ends. This CDR3 contains 16 residues. CDR1 is SGHRS, CDR2 YFSETQ, per germline. CDR3 coding DNA: TGCGCCAGCAGCTTGGGGGTACGGTCCCCGGCTGGGGAGCAGTACTTC. Translated: CASSLGVRSPAGEQYF. Looking up the rest from reference TRBV5-1 and TRBJ2-7 gives the full variable domain: KAGVTQTPRYLIKTRGQQVTLSCSPISGHRSVSWYQQTPGQGLQFLFEYFSETQRNKGNFPGRFSGRQFSNSRSEMNVSTLELGDSALYLCASSLGVRSPAGEQYFGPGTRLTVT.

A remark on this clonotype: A much larger clone lies one base from this, so it may be a read error. The chain uses TRBV6-2 or TRBV6-3 and TRBJ2-3; 7 bases map to TRBD2. Per the germline V gene, CDR1 is MNHEY and CDR2 is SVGEGT. The CDR3 covers 16 residues. With V trimmed by 6 bases and J by 4 bases, 13 bases remained unmatched. CDR3 nucleotide sequence: TGTGCCAGCAGGCGGCGGGACTACGAGCGGTCAGATACGCAGTATTTT. Its protein is CASRRRDYERSDTQYF.

This clonotype has at least ten counts. V gene TRBV5-4 combines with J gene TRBJ2-1, with D possibly TRBD2 on 5 matching bases. The CDR3 runs to 13 residues. Germline loops: CDR1 SGHNT, CDR2 YYREEE (reference sequence). The germline V and J ends were trimmed by 0 bases and 12 bases, with 13 bases remaining between them. The CDR3, as DNA: TGTGCCAGCAGCTTGGACTATCCTGAGGGGCAGTTCTTC. This encodes CASSLDYPEGQFF.

This clonotype has at least ten counts. The rearrangement joins TRBV3-1 to TRBJ2-7, with TRBD2 matching over 10 bases. Germline V CDR1 and CDR2: LGHDT, YNNKEL (reference sequence). The CDR3 extends over 15 amino acids. After removal of 1 base from V and 3 bases from J, the junction contained 3 bases not matched to a gene. This chain's CDR3 is CASSQVQRGGYEQYF. CDR3 DNA sequence: TGTGCCAGCAGCCAAGTGCAGCGGGGGGGCTACGAGCAGTACTTC.

The sample holds many counts of this clonotype. The chain combines TRBV28 with TRBJ2-3, with D perhaps matching TRBD2 (7 bases). The CDR3 runs 16 residues. CDR1 is MDHEN, CDR2 SYDVKM, per germline. V lost 6 bases, J lost 2 bases, and 18 bases lay in between. CDR3 amino acids: CASRTGGGAVTDTQYF. The CDR3 DNA follows: TGTGCCAGCAGAACCGGAGGGGGGGCTGTCACAGATACGCAGTATTTT.